The 21 T cell receptor beta chains in this list originate from one sample, sequenced in a study of OX40 agonist ivuxolimab in advanced cancers. Assay used: immunoSEQ multiplex PCR; TCRdb lists only in-frame clones, some missing. The data show hundreds of clones, less than 75% seen once. Sample: CD4+ or CD8+ T cells sorted from blood, taken in a trial of the OX40 agonist ivuxolimab. The receptors were sampled from an adult with an advanced solid tumor such as melanoma, head and neck, liver or kidney cancer.

The chain carries TRBV23-1 and TRBJ2-3, with 12 bases fitting TRBD2. TRBV23-1 is noted as an ORF with a role that remains uncertain. Trimming took 6 bases from V and 5 from J; bases not matched to a gene: 6. This CDR3 contains 15 residues. The CDR3 reads CASSFLAGGKDTQYF. DNA for the CDR3: TGCGCCAGCAGCTTTCTAGCGGGAGGGAAAGATACGCAGTATTTT.

This clone is large. The chain links TRBV11-3 to TRBJ1-1; 9 nucleotides line up with TRBD1. The CDR3 totals 15 residues. Germline trimming cut 1 base from V and 0 bases from J; bases unmatched to any gene: 0. Germline V gives CDR1 SGHNT, CDR2 YENEEA. CDR3 region: CASSLGTGVNTEAFF. In DNA form, the CDR3 reads TGTGCCAGCAGCTTAGGGACAGGGGTGAACACTGAAGCTTTCTTT.

The chain links TRBV30 to TRBJ2-3; 14 bases agree with TRBD2. CDR1 is GTSNPN, CDR2 SVGIG, per germline (reference sequence). J lost 0 bases, V lost 1 base, and 12 bases had no gene match. The CDR3 consists of 20 residues. Here the CDR3 reads CAWSGDPGTSGSFSTDTQYF. Here the CDR3 DNA reads TGTGCCTGGAGTGGAGACCCCGGGACTAGCGGGAGTTTTAGCACAGATACGCAGTATTTT.

V is TRBV19 and J is TRBJ2-6; perhaps TRBD1 as D (5 bases). Trimming took 7 bases from V and 0 from J, leaving 10 bases between them. Per the germline V gene, CDR1 is LNHDA and CDR2 is SQIVND (reference sequence). The CDR3 has 15 residues. The CDR3 DNA reads as TGTGCCAGTACCCCGACAGTCTCTGGGGCCAACGTCCTGACTTTC. Amino acids: CASTPTVSGANVLTF.

By share, this clone counts as large. This chain joins TRBV11-3 and TRBJ2-4, with D perhaps TRBD2 (5 bases). Trimming took off 3 bases at V and 0 bases at J, with 12 bases between the two ends. Germline V CDR1 and CDR2: SGHNT, YENEEA. The CDR3 has 16 residues. CDR3 region: CASSLESGLAKNIQYF. The CDR3 region has the DNA TGTGCCAGCAGCTTGGAAAGCGGATTAGCCAAAAACATTCAGTACTTC.

In its sample, this clone is large. The J gene is TRBJ1-3, the V gene TRBV14, with D perhaps matching TRBD1 (6 bases). V was shortened by 2 bases and J by 0 bases, with 14 bases between the two germline ends. The V gene's germline CDR1 is SGHDN and CDR2 FVKESK. CDR3 size: 17 residues. The CDR3: CASSQIRRGRSGNTIYF. In DNA form, the CDR3 reads TGTGCCAGCAGCCAAATCCGCAGGGGCCGCTCTGGAAACACCATATATTTT.

The chain links TRBV11-3 to TRBJ1-1; no reliable D call. The germline V gene has CDR1 SGHNT and CDR2 YENEEA. This CDR3 has 14 amino acids. V was pared by 1 base and J by 1 base, with 7 bases between. The CDR3 DNA reads TGTGCCAGCAGCTTAGGCCCAGGGAACACTGAAGCTTTCTTT. This translates into CASSLGPGNTEAFF.

The chain has TRBV11-3 and TRBJ1-1; TRBD1 agrees at 12 bases. There are 19 residues in the CDR3. J gave up 4 bases and V 5 bases, and 17 bases lay outside the gene matches. Germline assignment: CDR1 SGHNT and CDR2 YENEEA. CDR3 nucleotide sequence: TGTGCCAGCAGCCCCTCATCCCCCGAGGGGACAGGGGGCGGCACTGAAGCTTTCTTT. Protein product: CASSPSSPEGTGGGTEAFF.

The genes are TRBV11-3 and TRBJ2-5; 10 bases agree with TRBD2. CDR1 is SGHNT and CDR2 is YENEEA in the germline V gene. The ends lost 5 bases at V and 3 bases at J; junction bases unmatched: 6. The CDR3 has 15 amino acids. CDR3: CASSPGLAEKETQYF. DNA for the CDR3: TGTGCCAGCAGCCCTGGACTAGCGGAGAAAGAGACCCAGTACTTC. The full variable domain, with the rest looked up from reference TRBV11-3 and TRBJ2-5, is EAGVVQSPRYKIIEKKQPVAFWCNPISGHNTLYWYLQNLGQGPELLIRYENEEAVDDSQLPKDRFSAERLKGVDSTLKIQPAELGDSAVYLCASSPGLAEKETQYFGPGTRLLVL.

The chain couples TRBV11-3 to TRBJ2-3, with TRBD1 identical over 9 bases. Germline CDR1 and CDR2: SGHNT and YENEEA. Unmatched junction bases numbered 5, after V lost 5 bases and J lost 2 bases. This CDR3 comprises 15 residues. The CDR3 DNA is TGTGCCAGCAGCCGGACAGGGGCACTCACAGATACGCAGTATTTT. It specifies CASSRTGALTDTQYF.

This clone was seen only a few times. The chain is built from TRBV6-8 and TRBJ2-5; no clear D. CDR1 and CDR2 (germline): MNHGY, SAAAGT. The CDR3 totals 15 residues. Trimming left V 6 bases short and J 5 bases short, with 19 bases between. The DNA of the CDR3 is TGTGCCAGCAGACTAATCGACGCAGGAAGGGAGACCCAGTACTTC. As protein: CASRLIDAGRETQYF.

In its sample, this clone ranks as large. The genes are TRBV6-7 and TRBJ1-4; D not certain. TRBV6-7 is an open reading frame, and its role is uncertain. This CDR3 contains 12 residues. Trimming pared 6 bases from V and 4 bases from J, leaving 6 bases between. The CDR3 bases are TGTGCCAGCAGCTCGGATAATGAAAAACTGTTTTTT. This gives the protein CASSSDNEKLFF.

V and J are TRBV19 and TRBJ2-3; no firm D call. V lost 3 bases and J lost 4, with 11 bases in between. The germline V gene has CDR1 LNHDA and CDR2 SQIVND (reference sequence). The CDR3 extends over 14 amino acids. This chain's CDR3 is CASSILPAADTQYF. The CDR3 nucleotides are TGTGCCAGTAGTATCCTACCAGCAGCAGATACGCAGTATTTT.

Only one count was recorded for this clone. The chain has TRBV5-1 and TRBJ1-1; TRBD1 matches 8 bases. The ends lost 0 bases at V and 6 bases at J; junction bases unmatched: 10. The CDR3 totals 16 residues. Germline values: CDR1 SGHRS, CDR2 YFSETQ. Here the CDR3 reads CASSLAGAGGIAEAFF. The CDR3 DNA is TGCGCCAGCAGCTTGGCCGGGGCAGGGGGCATCGCTGAAGCTTTCTTT.

The V gene is TRBV7-2, the J gene TRBJ1-4; D is undetermined. The CDR3 is 13 amino acids. With 1 base removed from V and 6 bases from J, the gap between germline ends came to 6 bases. Per germline, CDR1 SGHTA and CDR2 FQGNSA. The CDR3 DNA follows: TGTGCCAGCAGCTTAGTCCCACATGAAAAACTGTTTTTT. Residues: CASSLVPHEKLFF. The whole variable domain, remainder taken from reference TRBV7-2 and TRBJ1-4, is GAGVSQSPSNKVTEKGKDVELRCDPISGHTALYWYRQSLGQGLEFLIYFQGNSAPDKSGLPSDRFSAERTGGSVSTLTIQRTQQEDSAVYLCASSLVPHEKLFFGSGTQLSVL.

The chain has TRBV19 and TRBJ2-4; possible D gene TRBD2, 6 bases. The V and J ends lost 10 bases and 3 bases respectively, with 13 bases between them. Germline V gene data show CDR1 as LNHDA and CDR2 as SQIVND (reference sequence). The CDR3 loop spans 13 amino acids. The CDR3 DNA is TGTGCCACCGGGGGAGAGGTCAAAAACATTCAGTACTTC. This translates into CATGGEVKNIQYF.

V usage is TRBV28 and J usage is TRBJ2-2; D is perhaps TRBD2 (5 bases). Germline CDR1 and CDR2: MDHEN and SYDVKM. The CDR3 consists of 14 residues. V lost 5 bases and J 6 bases, leaving 13 bases between the germline ends. The CDR3, as DNA: TGTGCCAGCAGTCCGAGGGCCCGGGCCGGGGAGCTGTTTTTT. Translated: CASSPRARAGELFF. The full variable domain, with the rest looked up from reference TRBV28 and TRBJ2-2, is DVKVTQSSRYLVKRTGEKVFLECVQDMDHENMFWYRQDPGLGLRLIYFSYDVKMKEKGDIPEGYSVSREKKERFSLILESASTNQTSMYLCASSPRARAGELFFGEGSRLTVL.

This clone was detected only a few times. V is TRBV23-1 and J is TRBJ2-7; TRBD1 matches 10 bases. Being an ORF, TRBV23-1 has a function that is uncertain. With V trimmed by 7 bases and J by 4 bases, 4 bases remained unmatched. The CDR3 spans 13 residues. The CDR3 sequence is CASTGTGEYEQYF. The CDR3 bases are TGCGCCAGCACCGGGACAGGGGAATACGAGCAGTACTTC.

This clone was seen only a few times. This rearrangement joins TRBV18 to TRBJ1-1; 8 positions agree with TRBD1. The CDR3 is 15 amino acids. After removal of 5 bases from V and 1 base from J, the junction contained 6 bases not matched to a gene. Per germline, CDR1 KGHSH and CDR2 LQKENI. CDR3 sequence: CASSVSGTGNTEAFF. CDR3 sequence (DNA): TGTGCCAGCTCAGTCTCCGGGACAGGGAACACTGAAGCTTTCTTT.

The chain carries TRBV30 and TRBJ1-2, with 7 nucleotides matching TRBD1. This CDR3 region has 13 residues. Germline CDR1 and CDR2: GTSNPN and SVGIG (reference sequence). Losses at the gene ends were 4 bases for V and 2 bases for J; bases not matched to a gene: 4. The CDR3 spells CAWTPTGNYGYTF. The CDR3 DNA reads as TGTGCCTGGACCCCGACAGGGAACTATGGCTACACCTTC.

This clone is labeled large. The chain recombines TRBV11-3 with TRBJ1-2; TRBD1 might be the D (5 bases). This CDR3 is built from 14 residues. Per germline, CDR1 SGHNT and CDR2 YENEEA. The V and J ends lost 3 bases and 8 bases respectively, with 16 bases between them. Here the CDR3 reads CASSLGRNLLGYTF. The DNA for the CDR3 is TGTGCCAGCAGCTTGGGGCGGAACCTACTCGGCTACACCTTC.